The text below deals with one T cell receptor (beta chain). Its antigen is still unknown. The sample comes from a study of OX40 agonist ivuxolimab in advanced cancers. The method was immunoSEQ multiplex PCR; TCRdb's version includes in-frame clones alone and lacks a portion of them. The table has around 150,000 clones, under 95% seen once; the top ten hold about 0.31%. Anyone with autoimmune disease history or systemic immunosuppression was excluded. Baseline was the first blood sampling point, followed by cycle 4 day 1 and cycle 7 day 1. General study points: The study found that CD8+ T cells averaged more expanded clones than CD4+. The CD4+ and CD8+ T cells in the blood had expanded clonally by week 6 at 0.1 to 3.0 mg/kg.

The germline V gene encodes CDR1 LNHDA and CDR2 SQIVND (reference sequence). The CDR3 consists of 13 residues. V was shortened by 4 bases and J by 5 bases, with 11 bases between the two germline ends. The sample here was CD4+ or CD8+ T cells sorted from blood, taken in a trial of the OX40 agonist ivuxolimab. This clonotype was sampled from an adult with an advanced solid tumor such as melanoma, head and neck, liver or kidney cancer. This rearrangement joins TRBV19 to TRBJ1-1; a weak D match, TRBD1 (6 bases). The CDR3 region is CASSRDTGTEAFF. In nucleotides, the CDR3 is TGTGCCAGTAGTAGAGACACAGGGACTGAAGCTTTCTTT.